Following are 20 T cell receptor beta chains from one sample sequenced in a study of blood T cell repertoires in COVID-19. Data came from immunoSEQ multiplex PCR; TCRdb stores just in-frame clones and leaves some out. The sample comprises 300,000 to 400,000 clones, around nine tenths of which are singletons, and about 7% rests with the top ten. The sequenced sample consisted of peripheral blood. Receptors were obtained from a woman in her 70s with COVID-19, enrolled during active disease.

V and J are TRBV2 and TRBJ2-3; 9 nucleotides match TRBD2. Looked up from germline, CDR1 is SNHLY and CDR2 is FYNNEI. This CDR3 is 15 amino acids long. Trimming at V came to 3 bases and at J to 5 bases, leaving 6 bases not matched to a gene. CDR3 bases: TGTGCCAGCAGTGAGTCGCTAGCGGGGCGAGATACGCAGTATTTT. It codes for CASSESLAGRDTQYF. The full variable domain, in which reference TRBV2 and TRBJ2-3 provide the parts outside the CDR3, is EPEVTQTPSHQVTQMGQEVILRCVPISNHLYFYWYRQILGQKVEFLVSFYNNEISEKSEIFDDQFSVERPDGSNFTLKIRSTKLEDSAMYFCASSESLAGRDTQYFGPGTRLTVL.

The gene calls are TRBV28 and TRBJ1-5, with no clear D. Germline V gene sequence: CDR1 MDHEN, CDR2 SYDVKM. The length of the CDR3 is 16 residues. V was cut by 4 bases and J by 7 bases, with 20 bases left in between. CDR3 sequence: CASSSDPSGVRQPQHF. In nucleotides, the CDR3 is TGTGCCAGCAGTTCCGACCCCTCCGGGGTTCGGCAGCCCCAGCATTTT.

This clone showed up just once. The chain has TRBV18 and TRBJ2-1; TRBD2 aligns across 9 bases. Per the germline V gene, CDR1 is KGHSH and CDR2 is LQKENI. The CDR3 has 15 residues. V was clipped by 3 bases and J by 10 bases; unmatched bases: 10. The CDR3 spells CASSPMRGGAVEQFF. For the CDR3, the DNA is TGTGCCAGCTCACCGATGCGCGGGGGGGCAGTCGAGCAGTTCTTC. Looking up the rest from reference TRBV18 and TRBJ2-1 gives the full variable domain: NAGVMQNPRHLVRRRGQEARLRCSPMKGHSHVYWYRQLPEEGLKFMVYLQKENIIDESGMPKERFSAEFPKEGPSILRIQQVVRGDSAAYFCASSPMRGGAVEQFFGPGTRLTVL.

This chain links TRBV10-3 with TRBJ1-1; 12 positions agree with TRBD1. The ends lost 4 bases at V and 5 bases at J; junction bases unmatched: 5. Germline V lookup: CDR1 ENHRY, CDR2 SYGVKD. The CDR3 spans 15 residues. The CDR3 region has the DNA TGTGCCATCAGTGGGGACAGGGGGCATAGGACTGAAGCTTTCTTT. Its protein is CAISGDRGHRTEAFF.

The chain is built from TRBV12-3 or TRBV12-4 and TRBJ2-1, with 11 bases aligning to TRBD1. The ends lost 8 bases at V and 9 bases at J; junction bases unmatched: 3. This CDR3 is 12 amino acids long. The CDR3 nucleotides are TGTGCCAGCGGACAGGGGGCCGTTGAGCAGTTCTTC. Translated, it gives CASGQGAVEQFF.

The chain recombines TRBV27 with TRBJ2-7, with 7 bases that match TRBD1. The CDR3 covers 15 residues. Losses at the gene ends were 6 bases for V and 2 bases for J; bases not matched to a gene: 10. In germline, CDR1 is MNHEY, CDR2 SMNVEV (reference sequence). CDR3 loop: CASRQQGYEPYEQYF. CDR3 nucleotide sequence: TGTGCCAGCAGGCAACAGGGGTACGAACCCTACGAGCAGTACTTC.

The genes are TRBV6-5 and TRBJ2-1; the D gene is possibly TRBD1 (5 bases). V was trimmed by 0 bases and J by 1 base, leaving 10 bases between them. CDR3 length: 16 amino acids. Germline lookup yields CDR1 MNHEY and CDR2 SVGAGI. This CDR3 is CASSYSSPGSYNEQFF. The DNA for the CDR3 is TGTGCCAGCAGTTACTCGAGTCCAGGGTCCTACAATGAGCAGTTCTTC.

V and J are TRBV6-5 and TRBJ2-7; the match to TRBD1 covers 8 bases. From germline, CDR1 is MNHEY and CDR2 SVGAGI. Trimming at V came to 2 bases and at J to 5 bases, leaving 8 bases not matched to a gene. The CDR3 runs 15 residues. CDR3 sequence: CASSYRTGISNEQYF. The CDR3 bases are TGTGCCAGCAGTTACCGGACAGGGATTTCTAACGAGCAGTACTTC.

The chain links TRBV15 to TRBJ1-2; D is possibly TRBD1 (6 bases). The CDR3 contains 13 residues. Germline lookup yields CDR1 LNHNV and CDR2 YYDKDF (reference sequence). The V end lost 3 bases, the J end lost 5 bases, and 10 bases lay between the germline ends. CDR3 amino acids: CATSSRGGYGYTF. The CDR3 DNA reads TGTGCCACCAGCAGTAGGGGGGGGTATGGCTACACCTTC. The whole variable domain, remainder taken from reference TRBV15 and TRBJ1-2, is DAMVIQNPRYQVTQFGKPVTLSCSQTLNHNVMYWYQQKSSQAPKLLFHYYDKDFNNEADTPDNFQSRRPNTSFCFLDIRSPGLGDTAMYLCATSSRGGYGYTFGSGTRLTVV.

This clone has a single count. V gene TRBV24-1 combines with J gene TRBJ1-2; D ambiguous. Looked up from germline, CDR1 is KGHDR and CDR2 is SFDVKD. Trimming took off 1 base at V and 5 bases at J, with 10 bases between the two ends. The CDR3 extends over 14 amino acids. The CDR3 nucleotides are TGTGCCACCAGTGATTTAGGCGGGGTTTATGGCTACACCTTC. Its translation: CATSDLGGVYGYTF.

This clone was found a few times. The genes are TRBV11-2 and TRBJ1-2; 9 bases fit TRBD1. V lost 4 bases, J lost 2 bases, and 2 bases stayed unmatched. The CDR3 has 14 amino acids. Germline V gives CDR1 SGHAT, CDR2 FQNNGV. The CDR3 DNA reads TGTGCCAGCAGCTCGGACAGGGGAAACTATGGCTACACCTTC. Its translation is CASSSDRGNYGYTF.

The chain combines TRBV7-9 with TRBJ2-7; TRBD1 aligns across 7 bases. Germline V gene lookup returns CDR1 SEHNR and CDR2 FQNEAQ (reference sequence). The CDR3 has 14 amino acids. After removal of 3 bases from V and 4 bases from J, the junction contained 6 bases not matched to a gene. The CDR3 DNA follows: TGTGCCAGCAGCTTTACCGGGACAGCTTACGAGCAGTACTTC. Its translation: CASSFTGTAYEQYF.

The genes are TRBV18 and TRBJ1-5; 7 nucleotides agree with TRBD1. V lost 9 bases and J lost 3; bases outside the gene matches: 5. The CDR3 has 13 amino acids. Germline assignment: CDR1 KGHSH and CDR2 LQKENI. DNA of the CDR3: TGTGCCAGTCAGGGGGAGAACAATCAGCCCCAGCATTTT. Its translation is CASQGENNQPQHF.

This clone was observed once. This chain connects TRBV24-1 to TRBJ1-4; tentative D call: TRBD1 (5 bases). Trimming removed 11 bases at V and 2 bases at J, with 23 bases between. The germline gives CDR1 KGHDR, CDR2 SFDVKD. The CDR3 runs 17 residues. The CDR3 protein is CAILGVQVHHTNEKLFF. The CDR3 nucleotides are TGTGCCATACTCGGTGTACAGGTTCATCACACTAATGAAAAACTGTTTTTT.

The V and J genes are TRBV10-3 and TRBJ2-7, with D perhaps matching TRBD2 (5 bases). The CDR3 totals 14 residues. Germline assignment: CDR1 ENHRY and CDR2 SYGVKD. Trimming shortened V by 11 bases and J by 2 bases, and 19 bases separated the two germline ends. The CDR3 DNA reads TGTGCCGCATGTTCGGCCGGGGAAACCTACGAGCAGTACTTC. This codes for CAACSAGETYEQYF.

The V gene is TRBV18, the J gene TRBJ1-5; D possibly corresponds to TRBD1 (6 bases). V gave up 5 bases and J gave up 2 bases, with 13 bases separating them. The CDR3 is 15 amino acids. Germline V CDR1 and CDR2: KGHSH, LQKENI. DNA for the CDR3: TGTGCCAGCTCAAGATTACAGGGTGGCAATCAGCCCCAGCATTTT. It codes for CASSRLQGGNQPQHF.

The sample holds many counts of this clone. The chain links TRBV7-9 to TRBJ2-7; 8 nucleotides match TRBD1. The CDR3 covers 19 residues. J gave up 1 base and V 3 bases, and 17 bases lay outside the gene matches. The germline CDR1 and CDR2 sequences are SEHNR and FQNEAQ (reference sequence). CDR3 nucleotide sequence: TGTGCCAGCAGCTTTAAAGGCAGGGGGCGAAGATCGGGATCCTACGAGCAGTACTTC. Amino acids: CASSFKGRGRRSGSYEQYF.

This clone appeared a single time. The chain carries TRBV30 and TRBJ2-5; D is unresolved. CDR3 length equals 11 residues. Trimming took off 0 bases at V and 5 bases at J, with 4 bases between the two ends. Looked up from germline, CDR1 is GTSNPN and CDR2 is SVGIG (reference sequence). CDR3 DNA sequence: TGTGCCTGGAGTGTACAGGAGACCCAGTACTTC. It specifies CAWSVQETQYF.

This sequence joins TRBV7-2 and TRBJ1-1, with D tentatively TRBD1 (6 bases). The germline gives CDR1 SGHTA, CDR2 FQGNSA. V was trimmed by 2 bases and J by 6 bases, leaving 10 bases between them. CDR3 length: 13 amino acids. In DNA form, the CDR3 reads TGTGCCAGCAGCTTACGGACAGTGCCTGAAGCTTTCTTT. Translation: CASSLRTVPEAFF.

For the CDR3, the DNA is TGCGCCAGCAGCCAAGAATTCGCTAGCGGCCCCACAGATACGCAGTATTTT. Translating it yields CASSQEFASGPTDTQYF. The V gene is TRBV4-1, the J gene TRBJ2-3; 7 bases align to TRBD2. Germline V gives CDR1 MGHRA, CDR2 YSYEKL. The CDR3 is made up of 17 amino acids. V dropped 0 bases and J dropped 2; count of bases not matched to a gene: 8.